This T cell receptor beta chain was obtained from a study of CD8 T cells in Susac syndrome. Negative isolation was applied to CD8+ and CD4+ T cells, and FACS enrichment was applied to TEMRA cells. RNA amounts of about 0.5 to 1 ug underwent reverse transcription with random hexamers. TCRdb itself ran the immunoSEQ multiplex PCR reads through MiXCR, one entry per CDR3 protein. Of roughly 200,000 distinct CDR3 sequences listed, roughly 96% are singletons. The receptor was isolated from a human donor with multiple sclerosis. Sequenced sample: CD8+ T cells from PBMCs.

The CDR3 bases are TGCAGTGCTAGAGATGGTCAGGGCAGCTACGAGCAGTACTTC. Translation: CSARDGQGSYEQYF. This rearrangement joins TRBV20-1 to TRBJ2-7, with a possible D match to TRBD1 (5 bases). This CDR3 spans 14 amino acids. Per germline, CDR1 DFQATT and CDR2 SNEGSKA (reference sequence). The V gene lost 0 bases and the J gene lost 3 bases, with 12 bases spanning the gap.